This is a list of T cell receptor beta chains from one sample in a study of control samples from healthy donors and cancer patients. Measured with immunoSEQ multiplex PCR; TCRdb has only the in-frame clones, and not every one. Found here are about 120,000 clones, about 90% of them singletons; the top ten hold roughly 43%. Sequencing was performed on blood. Receptors originate from a man in his fifties in good health. The conserved cysteine and the conserved F or W are not part of the CDR3 here. Fields, in order: CDR3 protein, V gene, J gene.

CDR3aa: ASSSESLARQY
v_gene: TRBV11-2
j_gene: TRBJ2-3

CDR3aa: ASSRNQGGGYGYT
v_gene: TRBV5-4
j_gene: TRBJ1-2

CDR3aa: AWSRQGGVLT
v_gene: TRBV30
j_gene: TRBJ2-6

CDR3aa: ASRDAKNIQY
v_gene: TRBV19
j_gene: TRBJ2-4

CDR3aa: AISTGSYEQY
v_gene: TRBV10-3
j_gene: TRBJ2-7

CDR3aa: ASSFGTGRYEQY
v_gene: TRBV27
j_gene: TRBJ2-7

CDR3aa: ASSLEGQGADEKLF
v_gene: TRBV5-1
j_gene: TRBJ1-4

CDR3aa: ASSPLAGVGNTGELF
v_gene: TRBV18
j_gene: TRBJ2-2

CDR3aa: ASSYSRPSNQPQH
v_gene: TRBV6-5
j_gene: TRBJ1-5

CDR3aa: ASSVTGTDTQY
v_gene: TRBV7-9
j_gene: TRBJ2-3